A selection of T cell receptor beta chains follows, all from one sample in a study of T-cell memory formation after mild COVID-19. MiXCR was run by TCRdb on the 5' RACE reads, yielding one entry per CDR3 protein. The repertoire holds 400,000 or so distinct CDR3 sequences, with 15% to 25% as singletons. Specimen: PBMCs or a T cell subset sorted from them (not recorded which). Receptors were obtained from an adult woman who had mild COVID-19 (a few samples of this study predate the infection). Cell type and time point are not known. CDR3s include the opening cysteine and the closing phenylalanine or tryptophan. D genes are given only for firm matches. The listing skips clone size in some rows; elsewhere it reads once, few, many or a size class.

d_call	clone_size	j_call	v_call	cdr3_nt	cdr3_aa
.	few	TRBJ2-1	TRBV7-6	TGTGCCAGCAGCGTATACACGGGGGGCCTTTACAATGAGCAGTTCTTC	CASSVYTGGLYNEQFF
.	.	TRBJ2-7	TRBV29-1	TGCAGCGCCCAGGACATCCTTACCTACGAGCAGTACTTC	CSAQDILTYEQYF
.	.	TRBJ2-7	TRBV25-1	TGTGCCAGCAGTGGCCATGCGGGACGGTACTACGAGCAGTACTTC	CASSGHAGRYYEQYF
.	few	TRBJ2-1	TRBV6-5	TGTGCCGCAGGACCTGCCAATGAGCAGTTCTTC	CAAGPANEQFF
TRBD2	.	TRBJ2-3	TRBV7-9	TGTGCCAGCAGCCCTACTAGCGGAACAGATACGCAGTATTTT	CASSPTSGTDTQYF
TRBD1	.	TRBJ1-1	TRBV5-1	TGCGCCAGCAGCTTGTCAGCCAGGGGGCGGAGCACTGAAGCTTTCTTT	CASSLSARGRSTEAFF
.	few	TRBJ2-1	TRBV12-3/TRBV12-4	TGTGCCAGCAGTCTCACACAGGGTGAGCAGTTCTTC	CASSLTQGEQFF
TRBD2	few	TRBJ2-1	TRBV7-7	TGTGCTAGCAGCAAGCGAGCGGGAGGTTTTAATGAGCAGTTCTTC	CASSKRAGGFNEQFF
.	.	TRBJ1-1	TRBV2	TGTGCCAGCAGTGAAGAGGGACGGAACACTGAAGCTTTCTTT	CASSEEGRNTEAFF
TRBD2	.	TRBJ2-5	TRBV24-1	TGTGCCACCAGTGATGGGGGGGGTACTTTCCAAGAGACCCAGTACTTC	CATSDGGGTFQETQYF
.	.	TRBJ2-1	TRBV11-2	TGTGCCAGCAGTGGGACGACCGGACGGAGCTCCTACAATGAGCAGTTCTTC	CASSGTTGRSSYNEQFF